The clone carrying this T cell receptor (beta chain) was found once. Antigen: not known. CDR1 is SEHNR and CDR2 is FQNEAQ in the germline V gene (reference sequence). V lost 1 base and J lost 4, with 4 bases in between. CDR3 length equals 12 residues. Clones were read by immunoSEQ multiplex PCR, and TCRdb kept only the in-frame ones, dropping some. The sample comprises roughly 11,000 clones, over 70% of which are singletons, and less than 11% rests with the top ten. Following autologous stem cell transplantation, relapse occurred in every patient, and exposure to brentuximab vedotin varied. This sample is part of a study of PD-1 blockade in classical Hodgkin lymphoma. Study-wide context: Patients were given intravenous nivolumab, 3 mg/kg, every 2 weeks.

Study findings and constraints: While CD8+ TCR diversity did not rise significantly by C4D1, CD4+ TCR diversity did.

The source material was peripheral blood mononuclear cells (PBMCs), sampled at baseline. The rearrangement joins TRBV7-9 to TRBJ1-1; D gene uncertain. This sequence originates from a human donor with classical Hodgkin lymphoma. The CDR3: CASSLVATEAFF. Written as DNA, the CDR3 is TGTGCCAGCAGCTTAGTAGCCACTGAAGCTTTCTTT.